Below, 10 T cell receptor beta chains from the same sample are listed, as sequenced in a study of blood T cell repertoires in COVID-19. The assay was immunoSEQ multiplex PCR, and TCRdb's table has in-frame clones only and misses some. The table has around 200,000 clones, over 70% seen once; the top ten hold roughly 8%. The sample consisted of peripheral blood. These receptors all stem from a woman between 50 and 59 years old with acute or convalescent COVID-19.

The chain joins TRBV19 to TRBJ2-1, with 10 bases aligning to TRBD2. V dropped 3 bases and J dropped 5; count of bases not matched to a gene: 4. From germline, CDR1 is LNHDA and CDR2 SQIVND (reference sequence). This CDR3 has 15 residues. The CDR3 DNA follows: TGTGCCAGTAGTATTGGAACTAGCGGGAACAATGAGCAGTTCTTC. Its protein product is CASSIGTSGNNEQFF.

The chain carries TRBV12-5 and TRBJ2-1; TRBD2 matches 12 bases. The CDR3 has 15 residues. With 5 bases clipped from V and 6 bases from J, the junction kept 5 bases outside the gene matches. Germline-derived CDR1 and CDR2 are LGHNT and FRNRAP. As DNA, the CDR3 is TGTGCTAGTGGTACGGGACTAGCGGGCCTCAATGAGCAGTTCTTC. As protein: CASGTGLAGLNEQFF.

The chain carries TRBV5-4 and TRBJ2-1, with 7 bases identical to TRBD2. This CDR3 contains 14 residues. Germline trimming cut 2 bases from V and 9 bases from J; bases unmatched to any gene: 8. Looked up from germline, CDR1 is SGHNT and CDR2 is YYREEE (reference sequence). The DNA of the CDR3 is TGTGCCAGCAGCTTCTCCGGGGAGGGGAGTGAGCAGTTCTTC. This sequence encodes CASSFSGEGSEQFF.

This chain uses TRBV15 with TRBJ1-1; D may be TRBD1 (6 bases). CDR1 is LNHNV and CDR2 is YYDKDF in the germline V gene (reference sequence). This CDR3 spans 13 amino acids. V was shortened by 2 bases and J by 4 bases, with 8 bases between the two germline ends. CDR3 coding DNA: TGTGCCACCAGCAGACCCAGGGGCACTGAAGCTTTCTTT. Protein: CATSRPRGTEAFF.

The chain combines TRBV5-1 with TRBJ2-7, with 7 bases matching TRBD1. Trimming took 7 bases from V and 5 from J; bases not matched to a gene: 12. The germline gives CDR1 SGHRS, CDR2 YFSETQ. The CDR3 extends over 14 amino acids. CDR3 in amino acids: CASGERGQFDEQYF. The CDR3 DNA reads as TGCGCCAGCGGGGAGAGGGGGCAATTCGACGAGCAGTACTTC.

The chain combines TRBV6-6 with TRBJ1-1; D is possibly TRBD1 (5 bases). The V end lost 7 bases, the J end lost 3 bases, and 21 bases lay between the germline ends. Germline lookup yields CDR1 MNHNY and CDR2 SVGAGI (reference sequence). This CDR3 spans 16 amino acids. The CDR3 reads CASTLWGEKGDTEAFF. The CDR3 DNA reads as TGTGCCAGCACCTTATGGGGGGAGAAAGGTGACACTGAAGCTTTCTTT.

This chain uses TRBV24-1 with TRBJ2-2; the match to TRBD1 covers 10 bases. V lost 5 bases and J lost 4; bases outside the gene matches: 9. There are 17 residues in the CDR3. Germline-derived CDR1 and CDR2 are KGHDR and SFDVKD. The CDR3 coding sequence is TGTGCCACCAGTGGCTACCGGGACAGGGGTCGCACCGGGGAGCTGTTTTTT. Its protein product is CATSGYRDRGRTGELFF.

This rearrangement joins TRBV15 to TRBJ2-7; D is undetermined. V dropped 3 bases and J dropped 4 bases, with 19 bases sitting between them. This CDR3 region has 16 residues. Germline V gene lookup returns CDR1 LNHNV and CDR2 YYDKDF (reference sequence). The CDR3 nucleotides read TGTGCCACCAGCAGTCCCCCACATGGTGCACCTTACGAGCAGTACTTC. This codes for CATSSPPHGAPYEQYF.

As to this clone: The same CDR3 also results from other DNA sequences found in this sample. The chain links TRBV3-1 (or the pseudogene TRBV3-2) to TRBJ2-7, with TRBD2 as a possible D gene (6 bases). The CDR3 length is 13 residues. The germline V gene encodes CDR1 LGHDT and CDR2 YNNKEL (reference sequence). V lost 4 bases to trimming and J lost 4 bases, with 11 bases between them. CDR3 loop: CASSPGTSYEQYF. In DNA form, the CDR3 reads TGTGCCAGCAGCCCCGGGACTTCTTACGAGCAGTACTTC.

The chain employs TRBV3-1 (or the pseudogene TRBV3-2) and TRBJ2-7, with TRBD2 identical over 7 bases. CDR3 size: 15 residues. J was trimmed by 6 bases and V by 6 bases; bases with no gene match: 14. Germline CDR1 is LGHDT and CDR2 is YNNKEL (reference sequence). Written as DNA, the CDR3 is TGTGCCAGCAGAGCAATGGGGGGAGGGCCAGGCGAGCAGTACTTC. Amino acid sequence: CASRAMGGGPGEQYF.